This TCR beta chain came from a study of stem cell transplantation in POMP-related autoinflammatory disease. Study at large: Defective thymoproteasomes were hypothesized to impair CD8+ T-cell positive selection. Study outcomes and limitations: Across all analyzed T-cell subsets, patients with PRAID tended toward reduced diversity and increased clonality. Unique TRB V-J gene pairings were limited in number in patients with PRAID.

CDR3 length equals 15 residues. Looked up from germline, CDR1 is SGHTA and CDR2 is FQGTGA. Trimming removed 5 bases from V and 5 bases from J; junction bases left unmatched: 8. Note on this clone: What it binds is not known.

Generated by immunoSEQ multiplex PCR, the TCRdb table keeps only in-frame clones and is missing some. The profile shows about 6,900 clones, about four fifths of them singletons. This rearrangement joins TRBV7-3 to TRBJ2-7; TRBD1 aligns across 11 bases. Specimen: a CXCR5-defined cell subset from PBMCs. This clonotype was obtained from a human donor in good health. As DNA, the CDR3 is TGTGCCAGCAGCCCTGGGGGGACAGGGGGTAACGAGCAGTACTTC. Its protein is CASSPGGTGGNEQYF.